This T cell receptor (beta chain) was identified during a study of identical twins. The study, taken as a whole, reports: The study found weaker excess twin sharing in beta out-of-frame sequences. Among out-of-frame alpha sequences shared by twins, low generation probability occurred in excess.

A single record per CDR3 protein comes from TCRdb applying MiXCR to the 5' RACE reads. Of 200,000 to 250,000 distinct CDR3 sequences in the sample, over 9.5% were seen once. This clonotype was counted ten times or more. Its antigen is undetermined. Material for sequencing was memory T cells sorted from blood. The TCR originated in a man aged 50 to 59 in good health.

CDR3 residues: CASSLGDRVTTNEKLFF. The CDR3 DNA is TGTGCCAGCAGCTTAGGGGACAGGGTGACGACTAATGAAAAACTGTTTTTT. The chain recombines TRBV7-2 with TRBJ1-4; 9 bases match TRBD1. Germline loops: CDR1 SGHTA, CDR2 FQGNSA. V trimming: 1 base; J trimming: 2 bases; junction bases outside the gene matches: 5. This CDR3 is 17 amino acids long.